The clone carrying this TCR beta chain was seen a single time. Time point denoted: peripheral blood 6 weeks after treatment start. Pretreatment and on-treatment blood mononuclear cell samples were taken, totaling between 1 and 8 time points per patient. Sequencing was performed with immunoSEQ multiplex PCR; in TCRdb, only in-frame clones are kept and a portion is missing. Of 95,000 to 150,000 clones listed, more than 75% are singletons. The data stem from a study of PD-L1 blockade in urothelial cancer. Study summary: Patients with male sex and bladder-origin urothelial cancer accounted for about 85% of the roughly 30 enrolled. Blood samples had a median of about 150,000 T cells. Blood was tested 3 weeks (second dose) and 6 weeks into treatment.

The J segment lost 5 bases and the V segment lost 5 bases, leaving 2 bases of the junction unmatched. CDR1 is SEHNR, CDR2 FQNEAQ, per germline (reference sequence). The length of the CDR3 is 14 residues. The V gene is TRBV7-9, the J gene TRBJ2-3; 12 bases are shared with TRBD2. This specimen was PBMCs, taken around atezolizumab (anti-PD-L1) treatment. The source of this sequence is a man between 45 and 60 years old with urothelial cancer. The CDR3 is CASSEGLAGDTQYF. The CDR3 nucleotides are TGTGCCAGCAGCGAGGGACTAGCGGGAGATACGCAGTATTTT.